The 21 T cell receptor beta chains reported below all come from one sample, sequenced in a study of yellow fever vaccine responses in identical twins. A single record per CDR3 protein comes from TCRdb applying MiXCR to the RT-PCR reads. The sample gives about 2,800 distinct CDR3 sequences, 75% to 90% of which show up once; more than 1.5% is in the top ten. Sequenced material: T cells from blood (PBMCs), unsorted or a sorted subset (not recorded which), taken before or after yellow fever vaccination (not recorded which). The receptors derive from a female donor who received the yellow fever vaccine.

The chain uses TRBV29-1 and TRBJ1-3; tentative D call: TRBD1 (6 bases). The CDR3 sequence is 13 residues long. Trimming shortened V by 3 bases and J by 4 bases, and 10 bases separated the two germline ends. CDR1 and CDR2 from the germline V gene are SQVTM and ANQGSEA. The CDR3 sequence: CSVDGTLGNTIYF. CDR3 coding DNA: TGCAGCGTTGACGGGACACTGGGAAACACCATATATTTT.

This chain connects TRBV29-1 to TRBJ2-7; D is perhaps TRBD1 (5 bases). The V gene's germline CDR1 is SQVTM and CDR2 ANQGSEA. Deletions cut 4 bases from V and 3 bases from J, with 16 bases between. The CDR3 length is 14 residues. CDR3 bases: TGCAGCGTTGGGGTTGCAGGGATAGGCTACGAGCAGTACTTC. Translated, it gives CSVGVAGIGYEQYF.

The genes are TRBV18 and TRBJ2-2; unclear D gene. The CDR3 covers 13 residues. Per the germline V gene, CDR1 is KGHSH and CDR2 is LQKENI. V lost 3 bases, J lost 5 bases, and 7 bases lay in between. CDR3 region: CASSPKNTGELFF. In nucleotides, the CDR3 is TGTGCCAGCTCACCGAAAAATACCGGGGAGCTGTTTTTT.

This clonotype appeared a single time. The rearrangement joins TRBV27 to TRBJ2-7, with D possibly being TRBD2 (6 bases). Germline assignment: CDR1 MNHEY and CDR2 SMNVEV (reference sequence). V lost 6 bases and J lost 6, with 24 bases in between. CDR3 length equals 16 residues. The CDR3 loop is CASSKRVPYPISEQYF. The CDR3 nucleotides read TGTGCCAGCAGCAAGCGGGTCCCCTACCCTATATCCGAGCAGTACTTC.

The chain couples TRBV7-9 to TRBJ2-7, with D unresolved. The germline V gene encodes CDR1 SEHNR and CDR2 FQNEAQ (reference sequence). CDR3 length: 13 residues. V lost 3 bases to trimming and J lost 1 base, with 7 bases between them. CDR3 amino acids: CASSFYPSYEQYF. CDR3 nucleotides: TGTGCCAGCAGCTTTTATCCTTCCTACGAGCAGTACTTC. Filled out from reference TRBV7-9 and TRBJ2-7, the complete variable domain reads DTGVSQNPRHKITKRGQNVTFRCDPISEHNRLYWYRQTLGQGPEFLTYFQNEAQLEKSRLLSDRFSAERPKGSFSTLEIQRTEQGDSAMYLCASSFYPSYEQYFGPGTRLTVT.

In this sample, this clonotype turned up once. The chain couples TRBV27 to TRBJ1-2; TRBD1 agrees at 7 bases. Germline CDR1 MNHEY, CDR2 SMNVEV (reference sequence). V was pared by 6 bases and J by 5 bases, with 3 bases of the junction left unmatched. The length of the CDR3 is 12 residues. The CDR3 nucleotides read TGTGCCAGCAGCCGACAGGGTTATGGCTACACCTTC. Translating gives CASSRQGYGYTF.

This sequence joins TRBV7-3 and TRBJ1-3; no reliable D call. Deletions cut 1 base from V and 0 bases from J, with 7 bases between. The CDR3 spans 15 residues. Germline values: CDR1 SGHTA, CDR2 FQGTGA. The DNA of the CDR3 is TGTGCCAGCAGCTTAAGAAGGAACTCTGGAAACACCATATATTTT. Its protein product is CASSLRRNSGNTIYF.

CDR3 in amino acids: CASRPGSPYNEQFF. The CDR3 nucleotides are TGTGCCAGCAGACCCGGGAGCCCGTACAATGAGCAGTTCTTC. The chain joins TRBV2 to TRBJ2-1, with D perhaps TRBD2 (6 bases). V lost 6 bases, J lost 4 bases, and 13 bases lay in between. CDR1 and CDR2 from the germline V gene are SNHLY and FYNNEI. The CDR3 consists of 14 residues.

V and J are TRBV9 and TRBJ1-4, with D possibly TRBD1 on 6 matching bases. V dropped 4 bases and J dropped 7 bases, with 23 bases sitting between them. The CDR3 consists of 17 residues. In germline, CDR1 is SGDLS, CDR2 YYNGEE. The CDR3 reads CASSPHLPGGASEKLFF. CDR3 nucleotide sequence: TGTGCCAGCAGCCCCCACCTGCCGGGGGGCGCTTCTGAAAAACTGTTTTTT.

The chain employs TRBV24-1 and TRBJ1-5; D is uncertain. The CDR3 has 14 residues. Trimming took off 3 bases at V and 3 bases at J, with 8 bases between the two ends. CDR1 and CDR2 (germline): KGHDR, SFDVKD. The CDR3 coding sequence is TGTGCCACCAGTGATACTGGGGACAATCAGCCCCAGCATTTT. This gives the protein CATSDTGDNQPQHF.

The CDR3 spells CASSADWGNEQFF. The CDR3 DNA follows: TGTGCCAGCAGCGCTGACTGGGGCAATGAGCAGTTCTTC. This chain uses TRBV2 with TRBJ2-1; D is undetermined. Germline V gene lookup returns CDR1 SNHLY and CDR2 FYNNEI. Trimming pared 6 bases from V and 6 bases from J, leaving 12 bases between. The CDR3 consists of 13 residues.

The count of this clonotype is one. As DNA, the CDR3 is TGTGCCAGCAGTTTTGTTTGGGGAACCTATGGCTACACCTTC. Its translation is CASSFVWGTYGYTF. This chain connects TRBV28 to TRBJ1-2, with no clear D. Germline CDR1 is MDHEN and CDR2 is SYDVKM. Trimming cost V 3 bases and J 4 bases, with 12 bases left between them. The CDR3 covers 14 residues.

V is TRBV29-1 and J is TRBJ1-1; D is ambiguous. V lost 3 bases, J lost 3 bases, and 17 bases lay in between. Germline lookup yields CDR1 SQVTM and CDR2 ANQGSEA. CDR3 length: 15 residues. CDR3 DNA sequence: TGCAGCGTTGAGGGTCGCCTGGAGTTTTACACTGAAGCTTTCTTT. Translated: CSVEGRLEFYTEAFF.

CDR3 amino acids: CASSLVPAGMGKAFF. In DNA form, the CDR3 reads TGTGCCAGCAGCTTAGTTCCAGCGGGGATGGGGAAAGCTTTCTTT. The rearrangement uses TRBV11-1 and TRBJ1-1; D not certain. This CDR3 contains 15 residues. With 1 base removed from V and 9 bases from J, the gap between germline ends came to 18 bases. The V gene's germline CDR1 is SGHAT and CDR2 FQDESV (reference sequence). The full variable domain, its missing parts supplied by reference TRBV11-1 and TRBJ1-1, is EAEVAQSPRYKITEKSQAVAFWCDPISGHATLYWYRQILGQGPELLVQFQDESVVDDSQLPKDRFSAERLKGVDSTLKIQPAELGDSAMYLCASSLVPAGMGKAFFGQGTRLTVV.

The genes are TRBV23-1 and TRBJ1-1; D uncertain. TRBV23-1 falls under the ORF class, with uncertain function. V lost 0 bases and J lost 7, with 12 bases in between. The CDR3 is 14 residues long. The CDR3 nucleotides read TGCGCCAGCAGTCAATCAGCGCAGGTCGATGAAGCTTTCTTT. It encodes CASSQSAQVDEAFF.

The rearrangement joins TRBV2 to TRBJ1-1; TRBD1 aligns across 10 bases. Germline CDR1 reads SNHLY; CDR2 reads FYNNEI. V shed 4 bases and J 5 bases; nucleotides not matched to a gene: 1. This CDR3 has 13 residues. This CDR3 reads CASSADRGTEAFF. The DNA of the CDR3 is TGTGCCAGCAGTGCGGACAGGGGGACTGAAGCTTTCTTT.

The rearrangement uses TRBV18 and TRBJ2-5; unclear D gene. With 1 base removed from V and 5 bases from J, the gap between germline ends came to 5 bases. Germline CDR1 reads KGHSH; CDR2 reads LQKENI. This CDR3 comprises 12 residues. CDR3 nucleotide sequence: TGTGCCAGCTCACCACTGGCGGAGACCCAGTACTTC. This translates into CASSPLAETQYF.

This clonotype was observed a single time. The chain combines TRBV5-1 with TRBJ2-2; D unclear. This CDR3 has 17 amino acids. Germline values: CDR1 SGHRS, CDR2 YFSETQ. V was cut by 5 bases and J by 2 bases, with 19 bases left in between. CDR3 coding DNA: TGCGCCAGCAGAAACGGACCGTTAGTCCCCAACACCGGGGAGCTGTTTTTT. Encoded protein: CASRNGPLVPNTGELFF.

The genes are TRBV5-5 and TRBJ1-1; unclear D gene. Deletions cut 4 bases from V and 3 bases from J, with 10 bases between. Germline CDR1 reads SGHKS; CDR2 reads YYEKEE (reference sequence). There are 13 residues in the CDR3. The CDR3 spells CASSLFTDTEAFF. Here the CDR3 DNA reads TGTGCCAGCAGCCTTTTTACAGACACTGAAGCTTTCTTT. Using reference TRBV5-5 and TRBJ1-1 for the parts outside the CDR3, the full variable domain is DAGVTQSPTHLIKTRGQQVTLRCSPISGHKSVSWYQQVLGQGPQFIFQYYEKEERGRGNFPDRFSARQFPNYSSELNVNALLLGDSALYLCASSLFTDTEAFFGQGTRLTVV.

The chain carries TRBV28 and TRBJ2-7; 8 positions match TRBD1. The V gene's germline CDR1 is MDHEN and CDR2 SYDVKM. This CDR3 is built from 14 residues. Here the CDR3 DNA reads TGTGCCAGCAAACCGACAGGGGTCTCCTACGAGCAATACGTC. Translated, it gives CASKPTGVSYEQYV.

This chain connects TRBV2 to TRBJ1-5; a weak D match, TRBD1 (5 bases). Looked up from germline, CDR1 is SNHLY and CDR2 is FYNNEI. This CDR3 is built from 18 residues. Deletions cut 4 bases from V and 2 bases from J, with 21 bases between. CDR3 region: CASSVFWQGPAGNQPQHF. The CDR3 DNA sequence: TGTGCCAGCAGTGTTTTCTGGCAGGGCCCCGCGGGCAATCAGCCCCAGCATTTT.